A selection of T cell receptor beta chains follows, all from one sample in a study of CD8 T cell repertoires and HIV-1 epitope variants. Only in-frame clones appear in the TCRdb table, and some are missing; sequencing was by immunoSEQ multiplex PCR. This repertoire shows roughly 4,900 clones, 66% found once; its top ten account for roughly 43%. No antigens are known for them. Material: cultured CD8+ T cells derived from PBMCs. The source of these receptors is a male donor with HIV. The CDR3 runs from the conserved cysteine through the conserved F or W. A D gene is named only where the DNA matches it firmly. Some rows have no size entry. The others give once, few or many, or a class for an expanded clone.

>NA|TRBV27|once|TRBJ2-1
CASSFPGVSYNEQFF
TGTGCCAGCAGTTTCCCAGGTGTCTCCTACAATGAGCAGTTCTTC
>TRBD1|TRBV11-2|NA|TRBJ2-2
CASSLEVQGYTGELFF
TGTGCCAGCAGCTTAGAAGTACAGGGGTACACCGGGGAGCTGTTTTTT
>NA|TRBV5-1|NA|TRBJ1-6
CASSLEDRTTPLHF
TGCGCCAGCAGCCTAGAAGACAGAACTACACCCCTCCACTTT
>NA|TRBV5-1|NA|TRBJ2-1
CASSLESQVNEQFF
TGCGCCAGCAGCTTGGAGAGTCAAGTCAATGAGCAGTTCTTC
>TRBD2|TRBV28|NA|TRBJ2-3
CASSLFTLAGTDTQYF
TGTGCCAGCAGTTTATTTACCCTAGCGGGCACAGATACGCAGTATTTT
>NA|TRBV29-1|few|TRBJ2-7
CSVEGSSYEQYF
TGCAGCGTGGAGGGGAGTAGCTACGAGCAGTACTTC
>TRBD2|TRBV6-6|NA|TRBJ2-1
CASSYVRLTSANEQFF
TGTGCCAGCAGTTACGTTCGGTTGACTAGCGCAAATGAGCAGTTCTTC
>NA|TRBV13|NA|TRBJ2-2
CASSVGQGPGELFF
TGTGCCAGCAGCGTGGGGCAAGGGCCCGGGGAGCTGTTTTTT
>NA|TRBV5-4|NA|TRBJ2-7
CASSLIGFYEQYF
TGTGCCAGCAGCTTGATCGGGTTCTACGAGCAGTACTTC
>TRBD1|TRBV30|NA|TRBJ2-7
CAWGTGTGANEQYF
TGTGCCTGGGGTACCGGGACAGGGGCGAACGAGCAGTACTTC
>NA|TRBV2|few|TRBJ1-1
CASSEEPNTEAFF
TGTGCCAGCAGTGAAGAACCGAACACTGAAGCTTTCTTT
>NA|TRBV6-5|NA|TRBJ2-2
CASSWAGGFTGELFF
TGTGCCAGCAGTTGGGCCGGGGGCTTCACCGGGGAGCTGTTTTTT
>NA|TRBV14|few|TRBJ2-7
CASSQRRGQGSTEQYF
TGTGCCAGCAGCCAAAGGAGAGGGCAGGGAAGTACCGAGCAGTACTTC
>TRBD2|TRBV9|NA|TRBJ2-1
CASSVLAGEQFF
TGTGCCAGCAGCGTACTAGCGGGAGAGCAGTTCTTC
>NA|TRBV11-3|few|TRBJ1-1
CASSLEVNTEAFF
TGTGCCAGCAGCTTAGAGGTGAACACTGAAGCTTTCTTT
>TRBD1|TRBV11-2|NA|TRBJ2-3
CASSPLRTGPTDTQYF
TGTGCCAGCAGCCCACTCAGGACAGGTCCCACAGATACGCAGTATTTT
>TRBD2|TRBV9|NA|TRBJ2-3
CASSLAGVSTDTQYF
TGTGCCAGCAGCTTAGCGGGGGTCTCCACAGATACGCAGTATTTT
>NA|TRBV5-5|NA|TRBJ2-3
CASSLTGRAVDTQYF
TGTGCCAGCAGCTTGACAGGCCGCGCGGTAGATACGCAGTATTTT
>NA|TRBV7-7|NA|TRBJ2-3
CASSLEGSTDTQYF
TGTGCTAGCAGCTTGGAGGGGTCCACAGATACGCAGTATTTT
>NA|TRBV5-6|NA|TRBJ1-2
CASSQDPPDLDYGYTF
TGCGCCAGCAGCCAAGATCCCCCAGACTTGGACTATGGCTACACCTTC
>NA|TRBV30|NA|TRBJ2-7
CAWSGASSYEQYF
TGTGCCTGGAGTGGGGCTAGCTCCTACGAGCAGTACTTC
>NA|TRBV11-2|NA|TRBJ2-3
CASSPSSFDTDTQYF
TGTGCCAGCAGCCCATCCTCCTTTGACACAGATACGCAGTATTTT
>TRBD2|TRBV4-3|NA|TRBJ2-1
CASSQAQPGGATYNEQFF
TGCGCCAGCAGCCAAGCCCAGCCCGGGGGGGCTACCTACAATGAGCAGTTCTTC
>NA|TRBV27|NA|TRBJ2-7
CASSPQGYDYEQYF
TGTGCCAGCAGTCCGCAGGGATATGACTACGAGCAGTACTTC
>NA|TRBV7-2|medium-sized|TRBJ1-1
CASSLHGPGAGDTEAFF
TGTGCCAGCAGCTTACACGGTCCGGGGGCGGGTGACACTGAAGCTTTCTTT
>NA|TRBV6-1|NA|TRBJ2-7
CASSPPEKASYEQYF
TGTGCCAGCAGTCCCCCCGAGAAGGCCTCCTACGAGCAGTACTTC
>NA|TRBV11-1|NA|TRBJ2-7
CASSRNAGTANLWQYF
TGTGCCAGCAGCCGAAACGCCGGGACGGCTAATCTATGGCAGTACTTC
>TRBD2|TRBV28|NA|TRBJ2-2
CASSFWTSGDTGELFF
TGTGCCAGCAGTTTTTGGACTAGCGGGGACACCGGGGAGCTGTTTTTT
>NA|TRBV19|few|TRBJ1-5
CASSIAIHQPQHF
TGTGCCAGTAGTATAGCCATCCATCAGCCCCAGCATTTT
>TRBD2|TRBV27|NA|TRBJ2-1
CASSSQSSGAPQFF
TGTGCCAGCAGTTCCCAGAGTAGCGGGGCCCCACAGTTCTTC
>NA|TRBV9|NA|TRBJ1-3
CASSVSGSSGNTIYF
TGTGCCAGCAGCGTATCGGGAAGCTCTGGAAACACCATATATTTT
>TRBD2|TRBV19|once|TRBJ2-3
CASRGSGGLLPSTDTQYF
TGTGCCAGTAGAGGTAGCGGGGGGCTTTTACCTAGCACAGATACGCAGTATTTT
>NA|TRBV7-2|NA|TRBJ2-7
CASSPTGGRDEQYF
TGTGCCAGCAGCCCTACAGGCGGGCGGGACGAGCAGTACTTC
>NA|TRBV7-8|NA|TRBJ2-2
CASSLRVGSGTGELFF
TGTGCCAGCAGCTTACGGGTCGGGAGTGGCACCGGGGAGCTGTTTTTT
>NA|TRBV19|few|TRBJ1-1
CASSIVANGEAFF
TGTGCCAGTAGTATAGTAGCTAACGGTGAAGCTTTCTTT
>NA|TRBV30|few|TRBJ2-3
CAWSVGGHTADTQYF
TGTGCCTGGAGTGTAGGGGGGCACACCGCAGATACGCAGTATTTT
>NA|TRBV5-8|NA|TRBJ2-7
CASSSQSPSSYEQYF
TGTGCCAGCAGTTCACAGAGCCCCAGCTCCTACGAGCAGTACTTC
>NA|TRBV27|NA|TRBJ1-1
CASQLFSGNTEAFF
TGTGCCAGCCAGTTGTTCTCAGGCAACACTGAAGCTTTCTTT
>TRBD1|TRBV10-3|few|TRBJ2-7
CAINSGQGYEQYF
TGTGCCATCAATTCCGGACAGGGCTACGAGCAGTACTTC
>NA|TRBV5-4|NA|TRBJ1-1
CASSLAEGTEAFF
TGTGCCAGCAGCTTGGCCGAGGGGACTGAAGCTTTCTTT
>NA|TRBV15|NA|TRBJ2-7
CATSDIGGTEQYF
TGTGCCACCAGCGATATCGGGGGAACCGAGCAGTACTTC
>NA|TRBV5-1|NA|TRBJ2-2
CASSFSDQNTGELFF
TGCGCCAGCAGCTTTAGCGATCAGAACACCGGGGAGCTGTTTTTT